A single T cell receptor beta chain is shown here with its context. Antigen specificity is unknown. In making TCR beta libraries, quantitative 5'-RACE with molecular barcodes was used. One entry per CDR3 protein, called by TCRdb with MiXCR from the 5' RACE reads. This sample yields about 450,000 distinct CDR3 sequences, of which about 24% are seen a single time; roughly 1% belongs to the top ten. This record comes from a study of CD8 T cells in ankylosing spondylitis. CDR3 length: 15 amino acids. The germline CDR1 and CDR2 sequences are MDHEN and SYDVKM. With 1 base removed from V and 7 bases from J, the gap between germline ends came to 14 bases. General observations from the study: There was a TCR beta motif, made of roughly eight highly homologous variants, that appeared characteristic of ankylosing spondylitis blood. Disease-linked clones bore a CD8+ phenotype and were relatively rare in peripheral blood. A number of the motif variants had already been described in reactive arthritis synovial fluid and blood. Reportedly, matched ankylosing spondylitis synovial fluid was significantly enriched for disease-linked clones.

Sequencing was performed on blood, either unsorted or a sorted T cell fraction (not recorded which). This sequence originates from a male donor with ankylosing spondylitis. V is TRBV28 and J is TRBJ2-1, with unresolved D. For the CDR3, the DNA is TGTGCCAGCAGTTTATTGGACGGGCAGGCAAATGAGCAGTTCTTC. Translating it yields CASSLLDGQANEQFF.